The text below deals with one T cell receptor (beta chain). Its cognate antigen is unknown. Going into DNA extraction, samples held about 0.85-11 million cryopreserved PBMC. The trim removed 11 bases at V and 15 bases at J, leaving 13 bases unmatched. CDR3 length equals 12 residues. Germline V lookup: CDR1 SEHNR, CDR2 FQNEAQ (reference sequence). Version v3.0 of the immunoSEQ assay was performed at survey level. The method was immunoSEQ multiplex PCR; TCRdb's version includes in-frame clones alone and lacks a portion of them. The data show tens of thousands of clones, about three quarters seen once. The data were obtained in a study of long-term antiretroviral therapy in people with HIV. Study-level findings and limits: HIV repertoires spanned narrower CDR3 length ranges than controls. Blood draws took place between about 2003 and 2017 and possibly involved older ART regimens. Upon ART, diversity increased but remained lower than transplant donor controls.

V and J are TRBV7-9 and TRBJ2-1, with 10 bases matching TRBD2. The material sequenced was unsorted PBMCs, taken 1.5 years before starting antiretroviral therapy. The TCR originated in a man aged 18 to 30 with HIV. The CDR3 nucleotides are TGTGCCCTGGGGCTAGCGGGAGTTTTTCCGTTCTTC. This encodes CALGLAGVFPFF.